This entry lists 25 T cell receptor beta chains sequenced from one sample in a study of blood T cells in healthy people across ages. Primers used in a second PCR of roughly 6 to 11 cycles were a sample-barcoded 5' primer and a J-beta primer mix. Each CDR3 protein gets one entry after TCRdb re-called the 5' RACE reads with MiXCR. Altogether approximately 800,000 distinct CDR3 sequences are present, about 56% being singletons, with the ten largest covering 20% to 30%. Sequenced sample: blood. These receptors were taken from a man aged 35 to 55 in good health.

The rearrangement uses TRBV9 and TRBJ2-1; the match to TRBD2 covers 7 bases. Germline assignment: CDR1 SGDLS and CDR2 YYNGEE. The CDR3 is made up of 16 amino acids. V lost 4 bases, J lost 6 bases, and 13 bases stayed unmatched. CDR3 loop: CASSPPGLIAGNEQFF. The CDR3 DNA is TGTGCCAGCAGCCCCCCGGGACTTATAGCGGGCAATGAGCAGTTCTTC.

V is TRBV6-5 and J is TRBJ2-5; D is uncertain. The germline CDR1 and CDR2 sequences are MNHEY and SVGAGI. Trimming took 6 bases from V and 7 from J, leaving 12 bases between them. This CDR3 is built from 12 residues. As DNA, the CDR3 is TGTGCCAGCAGGAGTCAAGAGCCGACCCAGTACTTC. Its protein product is CASRSQEPTQYF.

This sequence joins TRBV27 and TRBJ2-2; D remains ambiguous. The CDR3 length is 14 residues. Trimming stripped 3 bases from V and 2 bases from J, with 7 bases between. The germline V gene encodes CDR1 MNHEY and CDR2 SMNVEV (reference sequence). CDR3: CASSFSLNTGELFF. The CDR3 DNA sequence: TGTGCCAGCAGTTTCTCCCTCAACACCGGGGAGCTGTTTTTT.

The gene calls are TRBV2 and TRBJ2-3, with no clear D. Germline V lookup: CDR1 SNHLY, CDR2 FYNNEI. Trimming removed 6 bases from V and 0 bases from J, with 10 bases in between. CDR3 length equals 14 residues. This CDR3 reads CASSNLTSTDTQYF. CDR3 in DNA: TGTGCCAGCAGCAACCTGACTAGCACAGATACGCAGTATTTT.

The genes are TRBV21-1 and TRBJ2-7; the table's D call, TRBD1, has no DNA check behind it. TRBV21-1 is deemed a pseudogene. The CDR3 length is 14 residues. This CDR3 is CAIPNRGINYEQYF. In DNA form, the CDR3 reads TGTGCCATCCCCAACCGGGGAATTAACTACGAGCAGTACTTC.

This clonotype was picked up a small number of times. The CDR3 sequence is CASSQDQGSEAFF. The DNA for the CDR3 is TGTGCCAGCAGCCAAGATCAGGGGAGTGAAGCTTTCTTT. This chain links TRBV4-2 with TRBJ1-1, with a weak D call TRBD1 (6 bases). CDR1 is LGHNA and CDR2 is YNFKEQ in the germline V gene. The CDR3 is 13 residues long. Trimming shortened V by 0 bases and J by 7 bases, and 9 bases separated the two germline ends.

The CDR3 protein is CASSLGQGATEAFF. CDR3 in DNA: TGCGCCAGCAGCTTAGGACAGGGGGCAACTGAAGCTTTCTTT. This chain links TRBV5-1 with TRBJ1-1, with 11 bases fitting TRBD1. With 2 bases clipped from V and 5 bases from J, the junction kept 2 bases outside the gene matches. CDR1 SGHRS and CDR2 YFSETQ come from the germline V gene. The CDR3 sequence is 14 residues long.

The CDR3 DNA follows: TGTGCCAGCAGTTTACCCCGAGGCGGGAGCCAAACGTATACGCAGTATTTT. It specifies CASSLPRGGSQTYTQYF. The chain carries TRBV27 and TRBJ2-3; 7 nucleotides align to TRBD2. CDR1 is MNHEY and CDR2 is SMNVEV in the germline V gene (reference sequence). Trimming took 2 bases from V and 7 from J; bases not matched to a gene: 15. This CDR3 has 17 amino acids.

This clonotype was counted between two and nine times. The J gene is TRBJ2-4, the V gene TRBV7-2; D unresolved. V was pared by 0 bases and J by 0 bases, with 12 bases between. Germline lookup yields CDR1 SGHTA and CDR2 FQGNSA. CDR3 length equals 17 residues. CDR3 in amino acids: CASSLAGIGVAKNIQYF. CDR3 sequence (DNA): TGTGCCAGCAGCTTAGCAGGAATCGGCGTAGCCAAAAACATTCAGTACTTC.

This chain uses TRBV20-1 with TRBJ1-6, with D perhaps matching TRBD1 (6 bases). CDR3 length equals 15 residues. CDR1 is DFQATT, CDR2 SNEGSKA, per germline (reference sequence). The V gene lost 1 base and the J gene lost 8 bases, with 15 bases spanning the gap. Written as DNA, the CDR3 is TGCAGTGCTAGAGCGCAGGGGCTAAAAGATTCACCCCTCCACTTT. As protein: CSARAQGLKDSPLHF.

J is TRBJ1-5 and V is TRBV29-1; D call uncertain. The CDR3 length is 12 residues. Germline CDR1 and CDR2: SQVTM and ANQGSEA. V gave up 4 bases and J gave up 7 bases, with 11 bases separating them. The CDR3 DNA reads as TGCAGCGTTGCAAGTGGAAGCCAGCCCCAGCATTTT. This translates into CSVASGSQPQHF.

CDR3 amino acids: CASSWNLARETQYF. CDR3 DNA: TGTGCCAGCAGTTGGAACCTAGCTCGGGAGACCCAGTACTTC. The rearrangement joins TRBV2 to TRBJ2-5, with D perhaps matching TRBD2 (5 bases). The CDR3 is 14 amino acids. The germline CDR1 and CDR2 sequences are SNHLY and FYNNEI. Trimming pared 5 bases from V and 5 bases from J, leaving 15 bases between. Looking up the rest from reference TRBV2 and TRBJ2-5 gives the full variable domain: EPEVTQTPSHQVTQMGQEVILRCVPISNHLYFYWYRQILGQKVEFLVSFYNNEISEKSEIFDDQFSVERPDGSNFTLKIRSTKLEDSAMYFCASSWNLARETQYFGPGTRLLVL.

V gene TRBV10-2 combines with J gene TRBJ1-5; no definite D call. Germline V gives CDR1 WSHSY, CDR2 SAAADI. There are 17 residues in the CDR3. V was clipped by 0 bases and J by 1 base, with 13 bases between them. The DNA for the CDR3 is TGCGCCAGCAGTGAGTCGTTTGGAGGTTACAGCAATCAGCCCCAGCATTTT. It specifies CASSESFGGYSNQPQHF.

This clonotype was counted between two and nine times. The V and J genes are TRBV28 and TRBJ1-2, with a possible D match to TRBD1 (5 bases). V lost 8 bases and J lost 3, with 19 bases in between. Germline V gives CDR1 MDHEN, CDR2 SYDVKM. CDR3 length: 15 amino acids. As DNA, the CDR3 is TGTGCCAGCCTTACAGCGGGGGGATTTCACTATGGCTACACCTTC. This encodes CASLTAGGFHYGYTF.

The gene calls are TRBV7-8 and TRBJ1-2; D is ambiguous. V was trimmed by 5 bases and J by 8 bases, leaving 9 bases between them. The CDR3 sequence is 11 residues long. Germline CDR1 SGHVS, CDR2 FQNEAQ. The CDR3 DNA is TGTGCCAGCAGCCCCCCGGAGGGCTACACCTTC. Amino acids: CASSPPEGYTF. The entire variable domain, with the rest obtained from reference TRBV7-8 and TRBJ1-2, is as follows: GAGVSQSPRYKVAKRGQDVALRCDPISGHVSLFWYQQALGQGPEFLTYFQNEAQLDKSGLPSDRFFAERPEGSVSTLKIQRTQQEDSAVYLCASSPPEGYTFGSGTRLTVV.

The rearrangement joins TRBV9 to TRBJ2-1, with D perhaps TRBD2 (6 bases). The CDR3 sequence is 15 residues long. With 0 bases removed from V and 7 bases from J, the gap between germline ends came to 14 bases. Germline CDR1 SGDLS, CDR2 YYNGEE. The CDR3 coding sequence is TGTGCCAGCAGCGTAGCTGGACTACAGGCAAATGAGCAGTTCTTC. Translating it yields CASSVAGLQANEQFF.

This clonotype is a singleton in its sample. V gene TRBV20-1 combines with J gene TRBJ2-6; D perhaps matches TRBD1 (5 bases). V lost 6 bases to trimming and J lost 2 bases, with 14 bases between them. CDR3 length equals 15 residues. CDR1 is DFQATT and CDR2 is SNEGSKA in the germline V gene (reference sequence). This chain's CDR3 is CSARVPGTGANVLTF. In DNA, the CDR3 is TGCAGTGCCCGAGTCCCAGGGACTGGGGCCAACGTCCTGACTTTC.

The rearrangement joins TRBV6-2 or TRBV6-3 to TRBJ2-1, with a possible D match to TRBD1 (5 bases). CDR3 size: 14 residues. Trimming removed 9 bases from V and 1 base from J, with 13 bases in between. Germline loops: CDR1 MNHEY, CDR2 SVGEGT. The chain's CDR3 is CASRAGSSYNEQFF. CDR3 in DNA: TGTGCCAGTCGGGCAGGGTCGTCCTACAATGAGCAGTTCTTC.

The chain links TRBV7-2 to TRBJ2-1; TRBD2 might be the D (5 bases). CDR3 length equals 16 residues. CDR1 and CDR2 from the germline V gene are SGHTA and FQGNSA. V shed 6 bases and J shed 6 bases, with 21 bases lying between them. As DNA, the CDR3 is TGTGCCAGCAGTAATATGGGGAGCTTCAGCATCAATGAGCAGTTCTTC. It translates to CASSNMGSFSINEQFF.

To note about this clonotype: Mismatch with germline at one junction end may stem from a read error. J is TRBJ1-5 and V is TRBV12-3 or TRBV12-4, with 9 bases matching TRBD1. This CDR3 contains 14 residues. The CDR3 region has the DNA TGTGCCAGCAGTTGGACAGGGGACAATCGGCCCCAGCATTTT. Encoded protein: CASSWTGDNRPQHF.

Remarks on this clonotype: At one of its ends the junction is not consistent with the germline gene, which may arise from a read error. The CDR3 protein is CASSAKQGEDIDTGAFF. The CDR3 nucleotides are TGTGCCAGCAGCGCTAAACAGGGGGAGGACATCGACACTGGAGCTTTCTTT. The chain links TRBV9 to TRBJ1-1; the match to TRBD1 covers 8 bases. Germline V gene data show CDR1 as SGDLS and CDR2 as YYNGEE. The CDR3 has 17 amino acids.

The V call is TRBV27, the J call TRBJ1-5; 7 bases are a match to TRBD1. The CDR3 runs to 17 residues. From germline, CDR1 is MNHEY and CDR2 SMNVEV (reference sequence). V gave up 5 bases and J gave up 0 bases; unmatched junction bases: 10. This CDR3 reads CASSQGGDSHSNQPQHF. CDR3 nucleotide sequence: TGTGCCAGCAGTCAAGGGGGGGACAGCCATAGCAATCAGCCCCAGCATTTT.

This clonotype was detected once. The V call is TRBV20-1, the J call TRBJ2-1; possible D gene TRBD1, 5 bases. The germline gives CDR1 DFQATT, CDR2 SNEGSKA (reference sequence). V was trimmed by 6 bases and J by 4 bases, leaving 13 bases between them. The CDR3 contains 13 residues. The CDR3 loop reads CSAHSDSYNEQFF. As DNA, the CDR3 is TGCAGTGCGCACTCCGACAGTTACAATGAGCAGTTCTTC.

This clonotype was picked up a small number of times. The rearrangement uses TRBV6-1 and TRBJ2-7, with no clear D. Between the trimmed V and J ends, which lost 3 bases and 5 bases, there was a span of 11 bases. The length of the CDR3 is 13 residues. Per the germline V gene, CDR1 is MNHNS and CDR2 is SASEGT. CDR3 sequence reads: CASSEVRGDEQYF. As DNA, the CDR3 is TGTGCCAGCAGTGAGGTTCGAGGCGACGAGCAGTACTTC.

The genes are TRBV3-1 and TRBJ1-5; the D is unclear. The CDR3 is 15 residues long. Trimming removed 0 bases from V and 3 bases from J, with 9 bases in between. From germline, CDR1 is LGHDT and CDR2 YNNKEL (reference sequence). The CDR3 spells CASSQDLMPNQPQHF. The CDR3, as DNA: TGTGCCAGCAGCCAAGATTTGATGCCCAATCAGCCCCAGCATTTT.